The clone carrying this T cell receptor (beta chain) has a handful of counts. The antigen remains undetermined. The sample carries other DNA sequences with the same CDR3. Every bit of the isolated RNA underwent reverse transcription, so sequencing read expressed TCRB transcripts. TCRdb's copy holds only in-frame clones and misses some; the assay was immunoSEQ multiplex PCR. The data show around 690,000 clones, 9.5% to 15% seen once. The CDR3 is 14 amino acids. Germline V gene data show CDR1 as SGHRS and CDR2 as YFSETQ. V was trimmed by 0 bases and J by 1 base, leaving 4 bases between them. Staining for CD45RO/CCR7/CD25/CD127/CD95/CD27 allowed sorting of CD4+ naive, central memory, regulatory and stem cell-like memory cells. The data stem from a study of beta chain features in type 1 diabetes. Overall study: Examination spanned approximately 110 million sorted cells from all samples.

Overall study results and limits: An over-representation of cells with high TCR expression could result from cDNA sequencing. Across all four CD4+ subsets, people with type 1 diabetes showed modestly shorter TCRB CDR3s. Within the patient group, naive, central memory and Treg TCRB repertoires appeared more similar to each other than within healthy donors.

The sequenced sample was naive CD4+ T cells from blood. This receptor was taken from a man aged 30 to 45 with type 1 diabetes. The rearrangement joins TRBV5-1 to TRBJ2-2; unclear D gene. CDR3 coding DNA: TGCGCCAGCAGCTTGGGAGGGAACACCGGGGAGCTGTTTTTT. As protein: CASSLGGNTGELFF.